The 4 T cell receptor beta chains below were found in one sample sequenced in a study of blood T cell repertoires in COVID-19. The repertoire was sequenced with immunoSEQ multiplex PCR; TCRdb's copy has only in-frame clones and lacks some. The sample includes 53,000 or so clones, more than 90% of them seen just once. Sequencing was carried out using peripheral blood. These receptors all stem from a human donor in a cohort sampled during active COVID-19.

This clone was recorded only once. The chain carries TRBV6-4 and TRBJ2-7, with 7 bases identical to TRBD2. Germline-derived CDR1 and CDR2 are MRHNA and SNTAGT. V lost 6 bases and J lost 5; bases outside the gene matches: 10. The length of the CDR3 is 14 residues. This CDR3 is CASRIPWGGHEQYV. DNA for the CDR3: TGTGCCAGCAGAATCCCCTGGGGGGGACACGAGCAGTACGTC.

V and J are TRBV7-2 and TRBJ2-3; 10 nucleotides agree with TRBD1. The CDR3 contains 14 residues. V lost 4 bases to trimming and J lost 5 bases; unmatched junction nucleotides: 3. Germline loops: CDR1 SGHTA, CDR2 FQGNSA. The CDR3: CASSSGTGVDTQYF. The CDR3 DNA reads TGTGCCAGCAGCTCCGGGACAGGGGTAGATACGCAGTATTTT.

V is TRBV28 and J is TRBJ2-7; 10 bases fit TRBD2. Germline V CDR1 and CDR2: MDHEN, SYDVKM. The V and J ends lost 6 bases and 1 base, in that order; junction bases with no gene match: 12. The length of the CDR3 is 17 residues. Here the CDR3 DNA reads TGTGCCAGCAGCCATCGGGCGGGACTAGCGAGTTCCTACGAGCAGTACTTC. Its translation is CASSHRAGLASSYEQYF.

This clone was recorded only once. This chain links TRBV5-4 with TRBJ2-5; D possibly corresponds to TRBD2 (5 bases). The CDR3 extends over 15 amino acids. V lost 2 bases and J lost 1, with 12 bases in between. CDR1 and CDR2 (germline): SGHNT, YYREEE (reference sequence). The CDR3 is CASSFPSGSQETQYF. Written as DNA, the CDR3 is TGTGCCAGCAGCTTCCCCAGCGGCAGCCAAGAGACCCAGTACTTC.